This is a list of T cell receptor beta chains from one sample in a study of graft-versus-host responses after intestinal transplantation. TCRdb's copy holds only in-frame clones and misses some; the assay was immunoSEQ multiplex PCR. Among roughly 100,000 clones listed, over 85% were seen once. No antigen is known for these receptors. This material consisted of unstimulated CD8+ T cells sorted from spleen or lymph node cells, taken before intestinal transplant. The source of these receptors is a human donor who received an intestinal transplant. The CDR3 runs from the conserved cysteine through the conserved F or W. A D gene is named only where the DNA matches it firmly.

v_gene	j_gene	d_gene	CDR3nt	CDR3aa
TRBV5-1	TRBJ2-2	NA	TGCGCCAGCAGCTTGGGGGACTCCCTGAACACCGGGGAGCTGTTTTTT	CASSLGDSLNTGELFF
TRBV7-9	TRBJ1-1	TRBD1	TGTGCCAGCAGCGACCGGACAGGGAAACCTGAAGCTTTCTTT	CASSDRTGKPEAFF
TRBV13	TRBJ1-1	NA	TGTGCCAGCAGCTTAGGCCGGGTAGTGCTTGCTAACACTGAAGCTTTCTTT	CASSLGRVVLANTEAFF
TRBV5-1	TRBJ2-1	NA	TGCGCCAGCAGCTCCGGGACACAAAAGTTCTTC	CASSSGTQKFF
TRBV27	TRBJ2-6	TRBD1	TGTGCCACCCAAGGGACAGGGGCTGGGGCCAACGTCCTGACTTTC	CATQGTGAGANVLTF
TRBV4-1	TRBJ2-5	TRBD2	TGCGCCAGCAGCCTGTCAGGGACTAGCGGGGGTAGGGAGACCCAGTACTTC	CASSLSGTSGGRETQYF
TRBV7-9	TRBJ1-4	NA	TGTGCCAGCAGCATAACGAGCGGGGCGATAGAACTGTTTTTT	CASSITSGAIELFF
TRBV4-1	TRBJ2-2	NA	TGCGCCAGCAGCCAAGATAGGCGGGAGCTGTTTTTT	CASSQDRRELFF
TRBV14	TRBJ1-1	NA	TGTGCCAGCAGCCAAGGGAGGGTGTCTGAAGCTTTCTTT	CASSQGRVSEAFF
TRBV11-2	TRBJ1-1	NA	TGTGCCAGCAGCCCAGGGGACACTGAAGCTTTCTTT	CASSPGDTEAFF
TRBV19	TRBJ1-1	TRBD1	TGTGCCAGCGGGACAGGGCCGGGCACTGAAGCTTTCTTT	CASGTGPGTEAFF
TRBV11-2	TRBJ2-7	NA	TGTGCCAGCAGCTTAAGGGCGGGCTCCTCCTACGAGCAGTACTTC	CASSLRAGSSYEQYF
TRBV7-9	TRBJ1-6	NA	TGTGCCAGCAGCTTAGAAGGGGTAGGCGCCTATAATTCACCCCTCCACTTT	CASSLEGVGAYNSPLHF
TRBV5-6	TRBJ2-2	NA	TGTGCCAGCAGCTTGAGGGGGTCGGCCGGGGAGCTGTTTTTT	CASSLRGSAGELFF
TRBV6-6	TRBJ2-5	NA	TGTGCCAGCAGCCTTCTAGGGACAGAGACCCAGTACTTC	CASSLLGTETQYF
TRBV5-1	TRBJ2-7	NA	TGCGCCAGCAGCTTGTATCGGACAGCGGCCCACGAGCAGTACTTC	CASSLYRTAAHEQYF
TRBV19	TRBJ2-1	NA	TGTGCCAGTAGTATAGATGCAGGGTGGCCTAACAATGAGCAGTTCTTC	CASSIDAGWPNNEQFF
TRBV6-1	TRBJ2-3	TRBD2	TGTGCCAGCAGTGACCATGCTAGCGGGGGTGTCGCAGATACGCAGTATTTT	CASSDHASGGVADTQYF
TRBV2	TRBJ1-1	TRBD1	TGTGCCAGCAGTGACAGGGGGCGCCGGAGCACTGAAGCTTTCTTT	CASSDRGRRSTEAFF
TRBV7-9	TRBJ1-6	TRBD1	TGTGCCAGCAGCGCTGGGACAGGGGACTATAATTCACCCCTCCACTTT	CASSAGTGDYNSPLHF
TRBV5-1	TRBJ2-1	TRBD2	TGCGCCAGCAGCTTGGACGGGACTAGCGGGGGGGTATACAATGAGCAGTTCTTC	CASSLDGTSGGVYNEQFF
TRBV25-1	TRBJ1-1	TRBD1	TGTGCCAGCAGTCCACACAGGGGGCAGAACACTGAAGCTTTCTTT	CASSPHRGQNTEAFF